Listed here are 6 T cell receptor beta chains from one sample, sequenced in a study of glioma-infiltrating T cells after dendritic cell vaccination. Profiled with immunoSEQ multiplex PCR; TCRdb holds only in-frame clones, not every one. The sample shows roughly 85,000 clones, roughly 85% of them seen only once. Time point described: after dendritic cell vaccination, including at tumor progression/relapse. Sequencing used blood, obtained after dendritic cell vaccination. Receptors were obtained from a human donor with glioblastoma.

This chain uses TRBV4-3 with TRBJ2-7, with D tentatively TRBD2 (6 bases). This CDR3 is built from 15 residues. Germline V gene data show CDR1 as LGHNA and CDR2 as YSLEER. V was clipped by 5 bases and J by 2 bases, with 16 bases between them. The CDR3 sequence: CASSWLRGDAYEQYF. For the CDR3, the DNA is TGCGCCAGCAGCTGGTTGCGGGGAGATGCCTACGAGCAGTACTTC.

The chain employs TRBV6-5 and TRBJ1-2; perhaps TRBD1 as D (6 bases). Trimming removed 5 bases from V and 8 bases from J, with 15 bases in between. The CDR3 has 13 amino acids. CDR1 is MNHEY and CDR2 is SVGAGI in the germline V gene. Written as DNA, the CDR3 is TGTGCCAGCAGTCTACAGGGTTTTTACGGCTACACCTTC. Its protein is CASSLQGFYGYTF.

The chain joins TRBV6-1 to TRBJ2-1; no definite D call. V lost 1 base and J 3 bases, leaving 4 bases between the germline ends. CDR1 and CDR2 from the germline V gene are MNHNS and SASEGT. This CDR3 has 13 amino acids. This CDR3 is CASSEVSYNEQFF. For the CDR3, the DNA is TGTGCCAGCAGTGAAGTCAGCTACAATGAGCAGTTCTTC.

The chain recombines TRBV6-5 with TRBJ2-5; D is possibly TRBD2 (5 bases). This CDR3 contains 12 residues. V gave up 6 bases and J gave up 5 bases, with 10 bases separating them. Germline CDR1 MNHEY, CDR2 SVGAGI. CDR3 residues: CASSGTGETQYF. CDR3 DNA: TGTGCCAGCAGCGGAACGGGGGAGACCCAGTACTTC.

CDR3 residues: CASRALVVNTGELFF. The CDR3 DNA is TGTGCCAGCAGGGCCCTAGTAGTAAACACCGGGGAGCTGTTTTTT. The chain recombines TRBV5-6 with TRBJ2-2; D gene uncertain. CDR1 is SGHDT and CDR2 is YYEEEE in the germline V gene. V dropped 5 bases and J dropped 2 bases, with 13 bases sitting between them. The CDR3 has 15 amino acids.

The V gene is TRBV7-2, the J gene TRBJ2-7; D remains unclear. Trimming took 2 bases from V and 4 from J, leaving 6 bases between them. CDR3 length: 12 residues. Per the germline V gene, CDR1 is SGHTA and CDR2 is FQGNSA. CDR3 loop: CASSLSIYEQYF. In DNA, the CDR3 is TGTGCCAGCAGCTTAAGCATATACGAGCAGTACTTC.